The rows below give T cell receptor beta chains drawn from one sample of a study of blood T cell repertoires in COVID-19. Sequenced by immunoSEQ multiplex PCR; TCRdb stores in-frame clones only, minus some. The table includes about 120,000 clones, 75% to 85% detected once. The specimen was peripheral blood. Receptors originate from a woman aged 60-70 years with acute or convalescent COVID-19. CDR3s include the opening cysteine and the closing phenylalanine or tryptophan.

V gene,CDR3 length,CDR3 protein
TRBV7-2,13,CASSPSFNQPQHF
TRBV5-1,14,CASSQTAYNEKLFF
TRBV24-1,16,CATSNPGTGTNYGYTF
TRBV12-5,18,CASGSTHRGLALWTEAFF
TRBV4-2,15,CASRQGQTSNYGYTF
TRBV12-5,12,CASGNGAETQYF
TRBV29-1,14,CSVEPGQTTYEQYF
TRBV7-2,16,CASSTSASGGAGELFF
TRBV4-3,15,CASSQGSVSGAPEFF
TRBV10-3,14,CAISERQGDTEAFF
TRBV11-3,18,CASSLGGLASGSYNEQFF
TRBV3-1/TRBV3-2,14,CASSQGFDRDGYTF
TRBV11-3,14,CASSSSAGGSGAFF
TRBV5-4,16,CASSPPGQGSNSPLHF
TRBV5-1,16,CASSLVTGKGTDTQYF
TRBV28,15,CASSSIDHSSYEQYF
TRBV5-4,14,CASRRSGGELKQYF